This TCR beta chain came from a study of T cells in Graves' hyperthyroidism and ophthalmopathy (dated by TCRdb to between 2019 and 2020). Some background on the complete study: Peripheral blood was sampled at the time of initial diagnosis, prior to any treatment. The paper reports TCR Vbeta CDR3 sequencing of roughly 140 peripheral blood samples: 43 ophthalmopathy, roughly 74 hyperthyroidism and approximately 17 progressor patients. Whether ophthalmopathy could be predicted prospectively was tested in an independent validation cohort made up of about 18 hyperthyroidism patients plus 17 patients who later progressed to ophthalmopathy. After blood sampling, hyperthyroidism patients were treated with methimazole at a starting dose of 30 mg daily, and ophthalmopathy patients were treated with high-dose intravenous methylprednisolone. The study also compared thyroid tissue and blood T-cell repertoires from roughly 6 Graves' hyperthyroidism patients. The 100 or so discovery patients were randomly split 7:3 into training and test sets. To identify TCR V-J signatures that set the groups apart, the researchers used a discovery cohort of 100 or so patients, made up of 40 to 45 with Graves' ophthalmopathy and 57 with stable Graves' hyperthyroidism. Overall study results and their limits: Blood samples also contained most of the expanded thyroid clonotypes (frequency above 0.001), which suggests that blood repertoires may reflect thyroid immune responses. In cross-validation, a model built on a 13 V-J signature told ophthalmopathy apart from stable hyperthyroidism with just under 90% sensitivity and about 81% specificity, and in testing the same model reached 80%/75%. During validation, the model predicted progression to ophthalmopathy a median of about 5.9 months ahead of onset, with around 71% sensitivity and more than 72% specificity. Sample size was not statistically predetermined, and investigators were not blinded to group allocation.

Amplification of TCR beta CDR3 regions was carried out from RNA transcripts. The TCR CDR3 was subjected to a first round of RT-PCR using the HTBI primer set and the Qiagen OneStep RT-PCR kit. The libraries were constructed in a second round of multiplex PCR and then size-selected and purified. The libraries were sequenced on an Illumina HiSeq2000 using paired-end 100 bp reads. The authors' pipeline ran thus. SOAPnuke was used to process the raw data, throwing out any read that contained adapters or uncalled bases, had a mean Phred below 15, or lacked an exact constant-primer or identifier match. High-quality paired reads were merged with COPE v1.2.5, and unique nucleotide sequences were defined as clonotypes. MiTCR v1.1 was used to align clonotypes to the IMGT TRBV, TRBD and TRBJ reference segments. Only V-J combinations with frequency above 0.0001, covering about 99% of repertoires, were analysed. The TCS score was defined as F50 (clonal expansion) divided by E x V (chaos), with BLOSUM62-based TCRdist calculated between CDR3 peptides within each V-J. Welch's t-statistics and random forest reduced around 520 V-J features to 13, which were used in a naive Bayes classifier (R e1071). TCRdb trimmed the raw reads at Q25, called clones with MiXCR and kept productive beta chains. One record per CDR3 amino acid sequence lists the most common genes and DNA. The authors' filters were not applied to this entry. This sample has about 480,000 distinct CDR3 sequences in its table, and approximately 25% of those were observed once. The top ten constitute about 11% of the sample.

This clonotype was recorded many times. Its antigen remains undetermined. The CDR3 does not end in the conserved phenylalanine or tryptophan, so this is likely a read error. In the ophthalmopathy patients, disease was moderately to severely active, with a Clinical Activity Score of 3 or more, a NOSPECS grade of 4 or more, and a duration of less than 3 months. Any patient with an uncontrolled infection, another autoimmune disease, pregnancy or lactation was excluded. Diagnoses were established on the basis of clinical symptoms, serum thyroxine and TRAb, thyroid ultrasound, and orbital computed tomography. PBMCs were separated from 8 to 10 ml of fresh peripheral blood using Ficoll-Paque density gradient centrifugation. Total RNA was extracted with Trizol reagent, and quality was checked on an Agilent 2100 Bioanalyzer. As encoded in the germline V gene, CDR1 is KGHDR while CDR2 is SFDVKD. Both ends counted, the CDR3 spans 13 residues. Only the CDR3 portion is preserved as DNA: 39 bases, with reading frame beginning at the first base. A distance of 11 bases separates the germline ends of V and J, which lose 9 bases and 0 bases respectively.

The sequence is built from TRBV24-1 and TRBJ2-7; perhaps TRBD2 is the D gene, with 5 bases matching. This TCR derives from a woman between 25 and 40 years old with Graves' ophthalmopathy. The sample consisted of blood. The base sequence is TGTGCCACCTCGGGATCTCCCTCCTACGAGCAGTACTCC. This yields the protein CATSGSPSYEQYS.